Detailed here is one T cell receptor beta chain. Its cognate antigen is unknown. The CDR3 contains 14 residues. Germline CDR1 SGHVS, CDR2 FNYEAQ. Losses at the gene ends were 3 bases for V and 4 bases for J; bases not matched to a gene: 4. Patients with autoimmune history or systemic immunosuppression were excluded. These data belong to a study of OX40 agonist ivuxolimab in advanced cancers. At the level of the study: A mean age of around 66 years, range about 23 to 90, was recorded, and over 65% were male. Study-level findings and limits: Clonal expansion by week 6 occurred in CD4+ and CD8+ blood T cells (at 0.1 to 3.0 mg/kg).

The table came from immunoSEQ multiplex PCR; TCRdb's copy has only in-frame clones and leaves some out. The sample has about 73,000 clones, around 83% seen once. The gene calls are TRBV7-6 and TRBJ2-3; 7 bases are a match to TRBD1. The sample was CD4+ or CD8+ T cells sorted from blood, taken in a trial of the OX40 agonist ivuxolimab. The TCR was taken from an adult with an advanced solid tumor such as melanoma, head and neck, liver or kidney cancer. CDR3 in amino acids: CASSFGQDADTQYF. In nucleotides, the CDR3 is TGTGCCAGCAGCTTTGGACAGGACGCAGATACGCAGTATTTT.